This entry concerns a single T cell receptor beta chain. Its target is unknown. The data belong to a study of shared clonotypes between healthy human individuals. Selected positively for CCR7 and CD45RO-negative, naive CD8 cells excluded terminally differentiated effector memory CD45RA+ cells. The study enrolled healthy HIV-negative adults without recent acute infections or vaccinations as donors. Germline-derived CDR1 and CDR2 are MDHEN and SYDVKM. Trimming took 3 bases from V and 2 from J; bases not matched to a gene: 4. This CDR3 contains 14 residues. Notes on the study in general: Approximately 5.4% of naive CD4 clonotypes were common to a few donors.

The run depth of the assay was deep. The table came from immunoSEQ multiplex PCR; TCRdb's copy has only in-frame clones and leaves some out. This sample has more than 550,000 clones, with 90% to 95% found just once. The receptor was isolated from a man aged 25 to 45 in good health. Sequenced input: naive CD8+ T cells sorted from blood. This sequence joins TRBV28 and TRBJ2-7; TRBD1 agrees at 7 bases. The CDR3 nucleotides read TGTGCCAGCAGTTTCGTGCAGGGGGCCTACGAGCAGTACTTC. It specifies CASSFVQGAYEQYF.